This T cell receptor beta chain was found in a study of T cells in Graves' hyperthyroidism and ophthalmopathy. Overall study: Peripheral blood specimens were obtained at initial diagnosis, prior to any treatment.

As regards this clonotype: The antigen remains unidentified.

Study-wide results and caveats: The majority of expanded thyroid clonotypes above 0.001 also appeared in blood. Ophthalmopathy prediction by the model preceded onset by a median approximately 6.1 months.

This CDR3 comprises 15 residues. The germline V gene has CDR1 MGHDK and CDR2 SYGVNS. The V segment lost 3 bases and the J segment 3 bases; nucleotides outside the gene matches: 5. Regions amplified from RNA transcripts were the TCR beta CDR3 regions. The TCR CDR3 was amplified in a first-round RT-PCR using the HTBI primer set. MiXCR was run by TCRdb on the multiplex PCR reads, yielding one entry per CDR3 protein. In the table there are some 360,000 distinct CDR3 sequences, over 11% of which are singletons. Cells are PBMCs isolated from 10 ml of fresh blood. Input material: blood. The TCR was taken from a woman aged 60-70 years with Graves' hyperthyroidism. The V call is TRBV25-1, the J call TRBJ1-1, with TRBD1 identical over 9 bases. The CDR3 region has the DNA TGTGCCAGCAGTGATCGACAGGGGGTAGACACTGAAGCTTTCTTT. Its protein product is CASSDRQGVDTEAFF.